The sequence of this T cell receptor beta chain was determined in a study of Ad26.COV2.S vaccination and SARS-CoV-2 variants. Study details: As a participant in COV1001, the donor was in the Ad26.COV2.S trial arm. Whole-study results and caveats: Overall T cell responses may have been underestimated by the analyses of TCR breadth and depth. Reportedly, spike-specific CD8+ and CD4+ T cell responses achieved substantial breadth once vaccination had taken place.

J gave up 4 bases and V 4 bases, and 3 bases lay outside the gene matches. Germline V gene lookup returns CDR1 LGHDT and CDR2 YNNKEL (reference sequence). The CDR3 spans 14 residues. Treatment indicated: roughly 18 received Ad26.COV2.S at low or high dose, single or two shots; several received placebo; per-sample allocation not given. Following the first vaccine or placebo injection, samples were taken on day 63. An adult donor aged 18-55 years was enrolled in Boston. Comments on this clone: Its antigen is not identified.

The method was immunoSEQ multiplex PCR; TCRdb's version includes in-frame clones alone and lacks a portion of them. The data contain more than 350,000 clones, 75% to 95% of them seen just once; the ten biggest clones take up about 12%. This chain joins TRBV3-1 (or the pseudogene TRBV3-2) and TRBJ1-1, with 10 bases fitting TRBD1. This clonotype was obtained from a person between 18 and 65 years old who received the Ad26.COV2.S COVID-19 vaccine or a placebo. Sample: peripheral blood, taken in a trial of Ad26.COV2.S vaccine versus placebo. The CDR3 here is CASSPRDRGTEAFF. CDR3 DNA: TGTGCCAGCAGCCCACGGGACAGGGGCACTGAAGCTTTCTTT.